What follows are 22 T cell receptor beta chains derived from one specimen sequenced in a study of human T cells and chemical hapten exposure. TCRdb reanalysed the 5' RACE reads using MiXCR and keeps one entry per CDR3 protein. The sample yields 65,000 to 95,000 distinct CDR3 sequences, about 8% seen once. The template was total RNA from unfractionated whole blood. These receptors were collected from a male donor in good health.

The chain combines TRBV12-3 or TRBV12-4 with TRBJ1-1; 7 nucleotides agree with TRBD1. V dropped 2 bases and J dropped 1; count of bases not matched to a gene: 16. This CDR3 region has 19 residues. The chain's CDR3 is CASSLLWRRWDRANTEAFF. The CDR3 nucleotides read TGTGCCAGCAGTTTATTGTGGAGACGTTGGGACAGAGCGAACACTGAAGCTTTCTTT.

The chain combines TRBV20-1 with TRBJ2-3; D possibly corresponds to TRBD2 (5 bases). Per the germline V gene, CDR1 is DFQATT and CDR2 is SNEGSKA (reference sequence). Trimming took off 0 bases at V and 3 bases at J, with 10 bases between the two ends. The CDR3 sequence is 14 residues long. The CDR3 DNA reads TGCAGTGCTAGAGATTCCGGGATTACAGATACGCAGTATTTT. It yields the protein CSARDSGITDTQYF.

This clonotype was recorded at least ten times. This chain uses TRBV5-1 with TRBJ2-4, with no clear D. V lost 3 bases and J 5 bases, leaving 6 bases between the germline ends. The CDR3 covers 12 residues. Per germline, CDR1 SGHRS and CDR2 YFSETQ. The CDR3 region is CASSSTENIQYF. Here the CDR3 DNA reads TGCGCCAGCAGCTCCACCGAAAACATTCAGTACTTC.

In its sample, this clonotype was seen many times. The genes are TRBV5-1 and TRBJ2-3; 8 bases match TRBD2. This CDR3 has 15 residues. With V trimmed by 0 bases and J by 4 bases, 4 bases remained unmatched. The germline CDR1 and CDR2 sequences are SGHRS and YFSETQ. The CDR3: CASSLDTGGPDTQYF. CDR3 nucleotide sequence: TGCGCCAGCAGCTTGGATACGGGGGGGCCAGATACGCAGTATTTT.

This clonotype appeared many times. The chain joins TRBV10-3 to TRBJ2-7; D gene unclear. The CDR3 runs 13 residues. V dropped 0 bases and J dropped 0 bases, with 3 bases sitting between them. The V gene's germline CDR1 is ENHRY and CDR2 SYGVKD. DNA of the CDR3: TGTGCCATCAGTGAGTCACCCTCCTACGAGCAGTACTTC. Translation: CAISESPSYEQYF.

The chain's CDR3 is CASSLGTLDRGREQYF. The CDR3 nucleotides read TGTGCCAGCAGTTTAGGAACTTTGGACAGGGGACGGGAGCAGTACTTC. The V call is TRBV12-3 or TRBV12-4, the J call TRBJ2-7; 9 positions match TRBD1. J lost 7 bases, V lost 1 base, and 11 bases had no gene match. This CDR3 contains 16 residues.

The chain carries TRBV29-1 and TRBJ2-7; 11 nucleotides align to TRBD1. The CDR3 has 13 residues. The germline gives CDR1 SQVTM, CDR2 ANQGSEA. The V and J ends lost 3 bases and 3 bases, in that order; junction bases with no gene match: 1. The CDR3 nucleotides read TGCAGCGTTGAGGGGACAGGGGGCTACGAGCAGTACTTC. It is translated as CSVEGTGGYEQYF.

V is TRBV15 and J is TRBJ2-7, with a possible D match to TRBD2 (5 bases). The V end was cut by 0 bases, the J end by 8 bases, with 8 bases between. In germline, CDR1 is LNHNV, CDR2 YYDKDF (reference sequence). The CDR3 is 12 residues long. As DNA, the CDR3 is TGTGCCACCAGCAGAGATTCGGGGAAGCAGTACTTC. This codes for CATSRDSGKQYF.

For this clonotype: An end of the junction does not agree with germline; a read error may underlie this. This chain connects TRBV4-1 to TRBJ2-3; 10 bases agree with TRBD2. Germline loops: CDR1 MGHRA, CDR2 YSYEKL. CDR3 length equals 20 residues. Here the CDR3 DNA reads TGTGCCAGCAGCCAATACCCACCCCCCGAGCGGGAGGGGGGAACAGATACGCAGTATTTT. It specifies CASSQYPPPEREGGTDTQYF.

The chain recombines TRBV29-1 with TRBJ2-3; TRBD2 is a possible D gene (6 bases). CDR1 SQVTM and CDR2 ANQGSEA come from the germline V gene. The CDR3 is made up of 15 amino acids. The V end lost 1 base, the J end lost 1 base, and 12 bases lay between the germline ends. The CDR3 sequence is CSVEGLSGGTDTQYF. CDR3 in DNA: TGCAGCGTTGAAGGTCTTAGCGGAGGCACAGATACGCAGTATTTT.

Ten or more counts support this clonotype. As DNA, the CDR3 is TGTGCCAGCAGTTTTGGGGAGGAATACGAGCAGTACTTC. Protein: CASSFGEEYEQYF. This chain links TRBV12-3 or TRBV12-4 with TRBJ2-7; a weak D match, TRBD2 (6 bases). The CDR3 covers 13 residues. V lost 3 bases, J lost 4 bases, and 10 bases lay in between.

There are many counts of this clonotype. The chain employs TRBV20-1 and TRBJ2-3; 7 bases are a match to TRBD2. The V segment lost 3 bases and the J segment 0 bases; nucleotides outside the gene matches: 9. Looked up from germline, CDR1 is DFQATT and CDR2 is SNEGSKA (reference sequence). There are 16 residues in the CDR3. CDR3 nucleotide sequence: TGCAGTGCTAGCCGATCAGCGGGATCGAGCACAGATACGCAGTATTTT. This translates into CSASRSAGSSTDTQYF.

The V and J genes are TRBV7-2 and TRBJ2-5; weak D call: TRBD1 (5 bases). The germline V gene encodes CDR1 SGHTA and CDR2 FQGNSA. CDR3 length: 14 residues. Trimming cost V 5 bases and J 5 bases, with 15 bases left between them. CDR3 DNA sequence: TGTGCCAGCAGCCCACCCTTCAGGGTCGAGACCCAGTACTTC. Amino acids: CASSPPFRVETQYF.

This clonotype was seen repeatedly, ten times or more. This chain connects TRBV7-6 to TRBJ2-1; D may be TRBD1 (6 bases). Germline loops: CDR1 SGHVS, CDR2 FNYEAQ. The CDR3 is 14 amino acids. The germline V and J ends were trimmed by 5 bases and 8 bases, with 16 bases remaining between them. CDR3 protein: CASSPASGVYEQFF. As DNA, the CDR3 is TGTGCCAGCAGCCCAGCCTCAGGGGTTTATGAGCAGTTCTTC. Supplemented by reference TRBV7-6 and TRBJ2-1, the full variable domain reads GAGVSQSPRYKVTKRGQDVALRCDPISGHVSLYWYRQALGQGPEFLTYFNYEAQQDKSGLPNDRFSAERPEGSISTLTIQRTEQRDSAMYRCASSPASGVYEQFFGPGTRLTVL.

The rearrangement joins TRBV3-1 to TRBJ1-1, with D possibly TRBD1 on 5 matching bases. The germline V and J ends were trimmed by 2 bases and 4 bases, with 8 bases remaining between them. The CDR3 is 13 residues long. The germline V gene encodes CDR1 LGHDT and CDR2 YNNKEL (reference sequence). CDR3: CASSQRGSTEAFF. The DNA of the CDR3 is TGTGCCAGCAGCCAAAGGGGTAGCACTGAAGCTTTCTTT.

There are many counts of this clonotype. The chain couples TRBV7-2 to TRBJ2-3; TRBD2 aligns across 7 bases. V lost 1 base and J lost 1; bases outside the gene matches: 5. The CDR3 runs to 16 residues. Germline V CDR1 and CDR2: SGHTA, FQGNSA. The CDR3 sequence is CASSLVASGGTDTQYF. CDR3 sequence (DNA): TGTGCCAGCAGCTTAGTGGCTAGCGGAGGCACAGATACGCAGTATTTT.

The V and J genes are TRBV7-9 and TRBJ2-4, with a tentative D call TRBD1 (6 bases). Trimming stripped 3 bases from V and 0 bases from J, with 9 bases between. CDR3 size: 15 residues. Germline loops: CDR1 SEHNR, CDR2 FQNEAQ (reference sequence). This CDR3 reads CASSFQGLAKNIQYF. Written as DNA, the CDR3 is TGTGCCAGCAGCTTCCAGGGGCTAGCCAAAAACATTCAGTACTTC.

This clonotype was recorded a few times. The chain combines TRBV4-3 with TRBJ2-6, with TRBD2 identical over 10 bases. V was pared by 0 bases and J by 0 bases, with 14 bases of the junction left unmatched. Germline lookup yields CDR1 LGHNA and CDR2 YSLEER. CDR3 length equals 22 residues. CDR3 in DNA: TGCGCCAGCAGCCAAGAGATCCCCTTAGTCAAGCGGGGGGGCTCTGGGGCCAACGTCCTGACTTTC. Its translation is CASSQEIPLVKRGGSGANVLTF.

This clonotype came up a few times. This chain joins TRBV12-5 and TRBJ1-2; D might be TRBD1 (5 bases). The CDR3 length is 15 residues. Germline V CDR1 and CDR2: LGHNT, FRNRAP. V shed 5 bases and J shed 3 bases, with 16 bases lying between them. The CDR3 bases are TGTGCTAGTGGTCCCCCGACGGGGGGGTACTATGGCTACACCTTC. It is translated as CASGPPTGGYYGYTF.

In this sample, this clonotype turned up a few times. The gene calls are TRBV7-6 and TRBJ2-3; 8 bases fit TRBD2. CDR3 length equals 16 residues. Losses at the gene ends were 3 bases for V and 0 bases for J; bases not matched to a gene: 5. Germline V gives CDR1 SGHVS, CDR2 FNYEAQ. CDR3 region: CASSLASGSSTDTQYF. CDR3 coding DNA: TGTGCCAGCAGCTTGGCTAGCGGGTCGAGCACAGATACGCAGTATTTT.

The chain recombines TRBV6-5 with TRBJ1-5; tentative D call: TRBD1 (6 bases). The CDR3 runs to 13 residues. Germline V gene sequence: CDR1 MNHEY, CDR2 SVGAGI. Deletions cut 5 bases from V and 3 bases from J, with 8 bases between. CDR3 in DNA: TGTGCCAGCAGTGCAGGGGACAATCAGCCCCAGCATTTT. Amino acids: CASSAGDNQPQHF.

This clonotype was recorded a few times. This sequence joins TRBV29-1 and TRBJ2-1; weak D call: TRBD2 (5 bases). Trimming shortened V by 7 bases and J by 0 bases, and 13 bases separated the two germline ends. Germline V gene sequence: CDR1 SQVTM, CDR2 ANQGSEA. This CDR3 is 14 amino acids long. CDR3 loop: CSGHRRSSYNEQFF. Here the CDR3 DNA reads TGCAGCGGCCACCGGAGGAGCTCCTACAATGAGCAGTTCTTC.